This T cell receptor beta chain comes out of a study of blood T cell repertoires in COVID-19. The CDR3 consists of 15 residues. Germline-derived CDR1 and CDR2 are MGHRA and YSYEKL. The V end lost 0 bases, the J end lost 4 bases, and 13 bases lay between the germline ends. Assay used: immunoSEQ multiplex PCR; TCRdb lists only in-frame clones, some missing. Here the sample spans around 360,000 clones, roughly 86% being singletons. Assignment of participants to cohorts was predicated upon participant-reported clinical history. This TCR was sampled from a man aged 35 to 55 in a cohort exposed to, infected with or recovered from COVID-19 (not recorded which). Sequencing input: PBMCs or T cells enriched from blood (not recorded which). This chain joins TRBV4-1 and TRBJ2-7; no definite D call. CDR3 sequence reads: CASSQDWSLGYEQYF. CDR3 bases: TGCGCCAGCAGCCAAGATTGGTCCCTAGGTTACGAGCAGTACTTC.